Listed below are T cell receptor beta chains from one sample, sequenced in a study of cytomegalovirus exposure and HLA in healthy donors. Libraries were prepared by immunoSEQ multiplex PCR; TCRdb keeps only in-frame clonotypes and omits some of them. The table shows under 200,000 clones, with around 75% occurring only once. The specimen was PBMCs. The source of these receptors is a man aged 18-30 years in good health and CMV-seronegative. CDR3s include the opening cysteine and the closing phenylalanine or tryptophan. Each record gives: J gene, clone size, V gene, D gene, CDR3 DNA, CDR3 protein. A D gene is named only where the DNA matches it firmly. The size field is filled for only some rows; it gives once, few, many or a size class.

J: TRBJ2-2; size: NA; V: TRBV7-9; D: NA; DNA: TGTGCCGGGGGGGGGCTAGTCAACCCCGGGGAGCTGTTTTTT; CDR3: CAGGGLVNPGELFF
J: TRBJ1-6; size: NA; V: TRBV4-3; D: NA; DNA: TGCGCCAGCAGCCAGCAACTGGCGGAGTCACCCCTCCACTTT; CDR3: CASSQQLAESPLHF
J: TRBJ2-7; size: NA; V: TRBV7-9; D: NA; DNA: TGTGCCAGCAGCCCTTACGGGGAGCAGTACTTC; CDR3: CASSPYGEQYF
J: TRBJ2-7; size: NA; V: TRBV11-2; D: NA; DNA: TGTGCCAGCAGCTTTGTGGGAGGAGGTTCCTACGAGCAGTACTTC; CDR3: CASSFVGGGSYEQYF
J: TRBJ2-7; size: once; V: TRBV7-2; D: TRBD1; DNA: TGTGCCAGCAGCATGACCGGGACAGGGGGCTCCTACGAGCAGTACTTC; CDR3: CASSMTGTGGSYEQYF
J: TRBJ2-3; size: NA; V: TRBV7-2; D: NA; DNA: TGTGCCAGCAGCTTCGTGACAGATACGCAGTATTTT; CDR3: CASSFVTDTQYF
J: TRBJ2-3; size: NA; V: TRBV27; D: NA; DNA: TGTGCCAGCAGACTAGCACGAGCAGATACGCAGTATTTT; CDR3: CASRLARADTQYF
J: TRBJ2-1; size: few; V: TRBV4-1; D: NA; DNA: TGCGCCAGCAGCCAATGGGCAACTATAGGGACTTCCACCGATGAGCAGTTCTTC; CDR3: CASSQWATIGTSTDEQFF
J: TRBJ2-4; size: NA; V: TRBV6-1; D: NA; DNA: TGTGCCAGCAGGACAGGAATTCAAGACATTCAGTACTTC; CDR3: CASRTGIQDIQYF
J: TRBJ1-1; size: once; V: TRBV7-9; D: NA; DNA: TGTGCCAGCAGCTTAGGAGGCAGGGGCGGAACTGAAGCTTTCTTT; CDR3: CASSLGGRGGTEAFF
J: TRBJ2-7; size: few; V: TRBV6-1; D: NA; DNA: TGTGCCAGCAGTGAATGGTTTTCCCAGACCTACGAGCAGTACTTC; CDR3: CASSEWFSQTYEQYF
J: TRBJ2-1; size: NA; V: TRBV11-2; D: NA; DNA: TGTGCCAGCAGCCCCTCGGGAAGAGTGGAGTTCTTC; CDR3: CASSPSGRVEFF
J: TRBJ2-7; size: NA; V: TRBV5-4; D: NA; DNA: TGTGCCAGCGCAACAGGAGGGAACTCCTACGAGCAGTACTTC; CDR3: CASATGGNSYEQYF
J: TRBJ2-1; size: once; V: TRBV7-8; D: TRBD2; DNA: TGTGCCAGCAGCTCCCTAAGGGTGGCCGCTGGGACTAGCCTCTACAATGAGCAGTTCTTC; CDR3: CASSSLRVAAGTSLYNEQFF
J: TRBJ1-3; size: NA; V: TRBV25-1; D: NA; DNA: TGTGCCAGCAGTGACCGCGGACGGGGCTCTGGAAACACCATATATTTT; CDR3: CASSDRGRGSGNTIYF
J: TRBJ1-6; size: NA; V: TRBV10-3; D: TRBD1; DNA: TGTGCCATCAGTGAGGACAGGGCAAGAGAGTCACCCCTCCACTTT; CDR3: CAISEDRARESPLHF
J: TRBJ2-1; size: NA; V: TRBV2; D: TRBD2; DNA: TGTGCCAGCAGTGAACGGGGGAGGGCCTACAATGAGCAGTTCTTC; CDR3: CASSERGRAYNEQFF
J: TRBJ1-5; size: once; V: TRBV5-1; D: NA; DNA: TGCGCCAGCAGCTCTCACTCAAATCAGCCCCAGCATTTT; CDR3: CASSSHSNQPQHF
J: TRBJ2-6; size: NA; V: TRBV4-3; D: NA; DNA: TGCGCCAGCAGCCAAGGAGTGGTCTCTGGGGCCAACGTCCTGACTTTC; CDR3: CASSQGVVSGANVLTF
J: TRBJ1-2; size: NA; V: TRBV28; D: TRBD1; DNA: TGTGCCACTAAGGGCCCGGGACAGGGTTACTTCGGCTACACCTTC; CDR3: CATKGPGQGYFGYTF
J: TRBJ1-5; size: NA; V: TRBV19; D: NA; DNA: TGTGCCAGTAAGTTCCGGGGCAATCAGCCCCAGCATTTT; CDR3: CASKFRGNQPQHF
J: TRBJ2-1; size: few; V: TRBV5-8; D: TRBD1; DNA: TGTGCCAGCAGCTTGTGGGGGACAGATAATGAGCAGTTCTTC; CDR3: CASSLWGTDNEQFF
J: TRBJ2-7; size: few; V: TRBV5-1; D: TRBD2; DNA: TGCGCCAGCAGCCAACTAGCGGGAGGGCCTACCGAGCAGTACTTC; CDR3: CASSQLAGGPTEQYF
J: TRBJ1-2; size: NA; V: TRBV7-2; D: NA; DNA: TGTGCCAGCAGCTTAGTATCGCGGCAGAACTATGGCTACACCTTC; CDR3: CASSLVSRQNYGYTF
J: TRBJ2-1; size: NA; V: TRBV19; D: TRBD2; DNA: TGTGCCAGTAGTGTGAGCGGGAGCCCCCTCAATGAGCAGTTCTTC; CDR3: CASSVSGSPLNEQFF
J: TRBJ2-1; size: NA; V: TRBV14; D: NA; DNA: TGTGCCAGCAGTCTTAATGCAGGGGTAGGTGGCAATGAGCAGTTCTTC; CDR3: CASSLNAGVGGNEQFF
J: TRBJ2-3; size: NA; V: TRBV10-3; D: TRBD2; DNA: TGTGCCACCCAAGGACTGCCGGGGGGAGATACGCAGTATTTT; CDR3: CATQGLPGGDTQYF
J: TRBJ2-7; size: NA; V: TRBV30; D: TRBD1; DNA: TGTGCCTGGACTGGACAGGGGTCCCACGAGCAGTACTTC; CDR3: CAWTGQGSHEQYF
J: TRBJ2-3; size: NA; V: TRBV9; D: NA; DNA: TGTGCCAGCAGCCCATCCGGGACTTTGACGCAGTATTTT; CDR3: CASSPSGTLTQYF
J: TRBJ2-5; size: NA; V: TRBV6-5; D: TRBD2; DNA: TGTGCCAGCATCTGGGCTAGCGGGACCCAAGAGACCCAGTACTTC; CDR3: CASIWASGTQETQYF
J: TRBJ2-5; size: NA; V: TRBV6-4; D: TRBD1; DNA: TGTGCCAGCATCCCGACAGGGCGCGAAGAGACCCAGTACTTC; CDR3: CASIPTGREETQYF
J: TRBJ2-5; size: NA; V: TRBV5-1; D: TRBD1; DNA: TGCGCCAGCAGCCCCCGGGACAGGGACCAAGAGACCCAGTACTTC; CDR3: CASSPRDRDQETQYF